The 14 T cell receptor beta chains listed next were all sequenced from one sample in a study of shared clonotypes between healthy human individuals. Some clones are missing from TCRdb's copy, which holds only in-frame ones; the method was immunoSEQ multiplex PCR. The sample includes about 1.5 million clones, approximately 98% of them seen just once. The specimen sequenced was naive CD4+ T cells sorted from blood. Specified subset: CD45RA+ positively selected. Receptors originate from a man between 25 and 39 years old in good health.

This chain uses TRBV5-1 with TRBJ2-7; no clear D. Germline assignment: CDR1 SGHRS and CDR2 YFSETQ. V shed 8 bases and J shed 6 bases, with 21 bases lying between them. The CDR3 runs to 14 residues. DNA for the CDR3: TGCGCCAGTCGCGCGAGCCCGGGTTCGCCCGAGCAGTACTTC. It encodes CASRASPGSPEQYF.

The chain has TRBV6-5 and TRBJ2-1; a weak D match, TRBD1 (5 bases). V was shortened by 6 bases and J by 7 bases, with 13 bases between the two germline ends. The length of the CDR3 is 13 residues. CDR1 is MNHEY, CDR2 SVGAGI, per germline. DNA of the CDR3: TGTGCCAGCAGAATAGACAGCCTAAATGAGCAGTTCTTC. Protein product: CASRIDSLNEQFF.

The genes are TRBV11-3 and TRBJ1-1; D is undetermined. From germline, CDR1 is SGHNT and CDR2 YENEEA. The CDR3 length is 15 residues. Trimming removed 5 bases from V and 3 bases from J, with 16 bases in between. DNA of the CDR3: TGTGCCAGCAGCCCGGGCCTCCGTGGGGACACTGAAGCTTTCTTT. This sequence encodes CASSPGLRGDTEAFF.

The chain carries TRBV5-6 and TRBJ2-7; TRBD2 aligns across 7 bases. V shed 4 bases, J shed 4 bases, and the junction held 5 bases outside the gene matches. The CDR3 loop spans 13 amino acids. Germline V gives CDR1 SGHDT, CDR2 YYEEEE. CDR3 sequence reads: CASSASGIYEQYF. As DNA, the CDR3 is TGTGCCAGCAGCGCCAGCGGGATATACGAGCAGTACTTC.

The genes are TRBV23-1 and TRBJ2-3; D unclear. TRBV23-1 is an ORF, with its function uncertain. The CDR3 spans 17 residues. V shed 0 bases and J shed 0 bases, with 13 bases lying between them. CDR3 DNA sequence: TGCGCCAGCAGTCAATCCACCGGTCGACATAGCACAGATACGCAGTATTTT. Amino acids: CASSQSTGRHSTDTQYF.

This chain connects TRBV15 to TRBJ1-5; maybe TRBD1 (6 bases). The germline V and J ends were trimmed by 1 base and 3 bases, with 7 bases remaining between them. CDR1 and CDR2 (germline): LNHNV, YYDKDF (reference sequence). CDR3 length equals 14 residues. The CDR3 sequence: CATSRGQDNQPQHF. CDR3 DNA: TGTGCCACCAGCAGAGGACAGGACAATCAGCCCCAGCATTTT. Full variable domain (rest looked up from reference TRBV15 and TRBJ1-5): DAMVIQNPRYQVTQFGKPVTLSCSQTLNHNVMYWYQQKSSQAPKLLFHYYDKDFNNEADTPDNFQSRRPNTSFCFLDIRSPGLGDTAMYLCATSRGQDNQPQHFGDGTRLSIL.

CDR3 bases: TGTGCCAGCAGTTCACTAGCGAAGTACCAAGAGACCCAGTACTTC. Its protein product is CASSSLAKYQETQYF. The J gene is TRBJ2-5, the V gene TRBV6-5; TRBD2 matches 7 bases. Germline V gene sequence: CDR1 MNHEY, CDR2 SVGAGI. The CDR3 is 15 residues long. The V segment lost 4 bases and the J segment 0 bases; nucleotides outside the gene matches: 5.

The V gene is TRBV18, the J gene TRBJ2-1; 7 positions match TRBD1. CDR1 and CDR2 (germline): KGHSH, LQKENI. The V gene end was trimmed by 2 bases and the J gene end by 0 bases; junction bases not matched to a gene: 4. This CDR3 region has 16 residues. The CDR3: CASSPNGDSSYNEQFF. The CDR3 coding sequence is TGTGCCAGCTCACCAAACGGGGACAGCTCCTACAATGAGCAGTTCTTC. Combining the CDR3 with reference TRBV18 and TRBJ2-1 gives the whole variable domain NAGVMQNPRHLVRRRGQEARLRCSPMKGHSHVYWYRQLPEEGLKFMVYLQKENIIDESGMPKERFSAEFPKEGPSILRIQQVVRGDSAAYFCASSPNGDSSYNEQFFGPGTRLTVL.

The chain joins TRBV6-1 to TRBJ2-3; 7 bases are a match to TRBD2. The V gene end was trimmed by 0 bases and the J gene end by 0 bases; junction bases not matched to a gene: 3. Germline V gene lookup returns CDR1 MNHNS and CDR2 SASEGT. There are 16 residues in the CDR3. The CDR3 sequence: CASSEAAGDSTDTQYF. The CDR3 coding sequence is TGTGCCAGCAGTGAAGCGGCGGGAGATAGCACAGATACGCAGTATTTT.

The chain joins TRBV5-1 to TRBJ1-1; D may be TRBD1 (5 bases). Germline V gives CDR1 SGHRS, CDR2 YFSETQ. V was cut by 2 bases and J by 1 base, with 12 bases left in between. The CDR3 sequence is 15 residues long. The CDR3: CASSLLGRQNTEAFF. The DNA for the CDR3 is TGCGCCAGCAGCTTACTGGGACGGCAGAACACTGAAGCTTTCTTT.

The V call is TRBV28, the J call TRBJ1-5; TRBD1 agrees at 7 bases. Germline loops: CDR1 MDHEN, CDR2 SYDVKM. The CDR3 length is 19 residues. The trim removed 1 base at V and 3 bases at J, leaving 15 bases unmatched. The CDR3 spells CASSLYGGTVGRANQPQHF. The CDR3 DNA reads as TGTGCCAGCAGTTTATATGGGGGGACAGTCGGTCGGGCCAATCAGCCCCAGCATTTT.

The genes are TRBV5-1 and TRBJ1-1, with unresolved D. Trimming removed 0 bases at V and 2 bases at J, with 8 bases between. CDR1 is SGHRS and CDR2 is YFSETQ in the germline V gene. This CDR3 is 14 amino acids long. The CDR3 reads CASSLVSANTEAFF. The CDR3 bases are TGCGCCAGCAGCTTGGTATCGGCAAACACTGAAGCTTTCTTT.

V is TRBV4-3 and J is TRBJ2-2; D gene uncertain. The V gene lost 4 bases and the J gene lost 5 bases, with 8 bases spanning the gap. The germline gives CDR1 LGHNA, CDR2 YSLEER. CDR3 size: 13 residues. The CDR3 reads CASSRGLTGELFF. The CDR3 DNA sequence: TGCGCCAGCAGCCGTGGTTTGACCGGGGAGCTGTTTTTT.

This chain connects TRBV10-3 to TRBJ1-4; D possibly corresponds to TRBD1 (6 bases). Between the trimmed V and J ends, which lost 6 bases and 2 bases, there was a span of 16 bases. This CDR3 comprises 16 residues. Germline loops: CDR1 ENHRY, CDR2 SYGVKD. The CDR3 sequence: CAIRRGTSSTNEKLFF. CDR3 DNA: TGTGCCATCAGGAGGGGGACGTCTTCGACTAATGAAAAACTGTTTTTT.